Listed here are 3 T cell receptor beta chains from one sample, sequenced in a study of cytomegalovirus exposure and HLA in healthy donors. Clones were read by immunoSEQ multiplex PCR, and TCRdb kept only the in-frame ones, dropping some. The table has about 150,000 clones, over 90% seen once; the top ten hold around 1.9%. Sequencing input: PBMCs. The receptor set was obtained from a man between 18 and 35 years old in good health and CMV-seropositive.

The chain joins TRBV7-9 to TRBJ2-2, with 7 bases matching TRBD2. V lost 2 bases, J lost 4 bases, and 4 bases stayed unmatched. This CDR3 is built from 15 residues. Germline assignment: CDR1 SEHNR and CDR2 FQNEAQ (reference sequence). The CDR3 DNA sequence: TGTGCCAGCAGCTTATGGCGGGGGACCACCGGGGAGCTGTTTTTT. Translation gives CASSLWRGTTGELFF.

This chain connects TRBV6-1 to TRBJ2-1; 7 positions agree with TRBD2. Germline assignment: CDR1 MNHNS and CDR2 SASEGT. The CDR3 is made up of 15 amino acids. V lost 2 bases to trimming and J lost 2 bases; unmatched junction nucleotides: 3. This CDR3 reads CASSERSGTYNEQFF. CDR3 DNA sequence: TGTGCCAGCAGTGAAAGAAGCGGGACCTACAATGAGCAGTTCTTC.

This clone appeared once. The rearrangement joins TRBV2 to TRBJ1-1, with D unresolved. The V end was cut by 3 bases, the J end by 6 bases, with 14 bases between. This CDR3 comprises 14 residues. CDR1 is SNHLY and CDR2 is FYNNEI in the germline V gene. CDR3 residues: CASSEVRGLAEAFF. The CDR3 bases are TGTGCCAGCAGTGAGGTCCGGGGTCTGGCTGAAGCTTTCTTT.